The entry below gives a single T cell receptor (beta chain) sequence along with its context. This clone was observed a handful of times. What this receptor recognizes is not known. The record has no base qualities; no much larger clone is one base away. This sample is drawn from a study of human CD4 T cells and Enterobacteriaceae (dated by TCRdb to 2020 to 2022). Ex vivo total memory CD4+ samples were sequenced at deep level, with detection sensitivity of one cell in 200,000. The QIAamp DNA Micro Kit was used to extract genomic DNA from cell pellets, and the quantity and purity of the genomic DNA were checked by spectrophotometry. The immunoSEQ multiplex PCR assay was used to amplify the TCR Vbeta CDR3 regions. Sequencing of amplicons was performed on the Illumina HiSeq platform. Retrieved sequences were 87 nucleotides long and contained the CDR3 region. The study's own analysis went as follows. A clonotype was defined as a unique productive TCR Vbeta nucleotide sequence and was quantified by productive template frequency from ImmunoSEQ Analyzer V3.0. Expanded clonotypes were defined using a threshold set at the top 5th percentile of each repertoire ranked by frequency. Repertoire overlap was calculated as Chao-Jaccard using the R package fossil and displayed by nonmetric multidimensional scaling using the R package MASS. The immuneACCESS repertoire file appears here via TCRdb, limited to in-frame rearrangements. These files lack a portion of the clones; in checked studies, under half of the deficit traces to unresolved V genes, and the cause of the others is not known. V and J calls plus clone size are reproduced from that table; the DNA served to infer D and trimming. The sample records about 29,000 clones, about 80% of which are singletons. The ten most abundant clones make up over 1.5% of the sample.

The study at large found these results: Ex vivo, broadly cross-reactive clonotypes appeared more expanded than specific ones, with 11 of 19 and about two thirds of the roughly 30 in the top 5%. The reactivity of ex vivo clonotypes was inferred solely by matching the nucleotide sequences of those clonotypes to CFSE-low cultures from the same donors.

The CDR3 has 16 amino acids, counting the end cysteine and phenylalanine. Of all the DNA, just the CDR3 is kept, 48 bases in frame from base 1. The CDR1 and CDR2 encoded by the germline V gene are SGHVS and FQNEAQ. Cut back by 0 bases and 0 bases, the V and J ends lie 11 bases apart. Memory CD4+ T cells, defined as all CD4+ cells other than CD45RA+CCR7+CD95- naive cells, were FACS-sorted on a FACSAria III to a purity of over 98%. Blood from healthy donors was obtained from blood donation centers in Switzerland. Total CD4+ T cells and monocytes were enriched by positive selection with CD4 and CD14 magnetic microbeads. CD8+, CD14+, CD16+, CD56+, CD19+ and CD25-bright cells were excluded prior to sorting. To assess in vivo expansion of bacteria-reactive clonotypes, total memory CD4+ T cells from a couple of blood donors were sequenced directly ex vivo. Isolation of peripheral blood mononuclear cells from donor blood was performed with Ficoll-Paque Plus.

The sample taken for sequencing was memory CD4+ T cells from blood. In the paper's terms, the cell subset or site label means: total memory CD4 T cells sorted directly ex vivo, unstimulated. The origin of this receptor is a human donor in good health. Recombination joined TRBV7-8 with TRBJ1-2; the D gene is not confidently resolved. DNA sequence: TGTGCCAGCAGCTTAGCGCGGGGAGGCTCTAACTATGGCTACACCTTC. Its coded protein is CASSLARGGSNYGYTF.